The count of the clone carrying this T cell receptor (beta chain) is one. What it binds is not known. Relative to the germline gene, one junction end is altered; a read error may explain this. This record belongs to a study of tumor-infiltrating lymphocytes in primary liver carcinoma. Whole-study context: All patients, whether men or women, fell within 30 to 69 years of age.

Findings and caveats of the study: Tumor-adjacent and tumor-blood pairs shared less of their repertoires than tumor region pairs shared. A significantly higher top-250-clone fraction was found in tumors than in blood (p = 0.039).

Germline CDR1 PRHDT, CDR2 FYEKMQ (reference sequence). The CDR3 is 13 residues long. Unsorted bulk tissue, roughly 20-34 mg of it, served as the source for co-extraction of RNA and DNA. Cases comprised patients with primary liver carcinoma who received surgical resection. TCR beta cDNA was prepared out of roughly 0.45 ug total RNA by means of a constant-region primer. Libraries covering TCR beta were generated through three nested multiplex PCR rounds (using a slightly modified ARM-PCR). TRBV1-TRBV30 forward primers and a C-beta reverse primer were used in the first two PCR rounds, which each ran for around 10 cycles. MiXCR was run by TCRdb on the multiplex PCR reads, yielding one entry per CDR3 protein. The sample includes about 92,000 distinct CDR3 sequences, less than 75% seen only once; the top ten take roughly 30%.

The sample was tumor-adjacent normal liver tissue. The origin of this receptor is a man aged 40-49 years with primary liver carcinoma and hepatitis B virus infection. The chain uses TRBV13 and TRBJ2-7; D is uncertain. For the CDR3, the DNA is TGTGCCAGCAGCCGAGGCGGATCCTACGATCAGTGCTTC. It translates to CASSRGGSYDQCF.